The 31 T cell receptor beta chains reported below all come from one sample, sequenced in a study of beta chain features in type 1 diabetes. Expressed TCRB transcripts were sequenced because the entire RNA isolate underwent reverse transcription. TCRdb keeps only in-frame clones here, not all; method: immunoSEQ multiplex PCR. The table records 450,000 to 600,000 clones, around 30% of them present only once. The sample taken for sequencing was naive CD4+ T cells from blood. The receptors were gathered from a man aged 18 to 29 in good health.

This clone was seen only a few times. The rearrangement joins TRBV11-2 to TRBJ2-2; possible D gene TRBD1, 6 bases. The CDR3 is made up of 15 amino acids. V lost 5 bases to trimming and J lost 3 bases, with 13 bases between them. Germline V gives CDR1 SGHAT, CDR2 FQNNGV. The CDR3 spells CASSPGQRYTGELFF. For the CDR3, the DNA is TGTGCCAGCAGCCCCGGACAGAGATACACCGGGGAGCTGTTTTTT.

This clone was seen a handful of times. Written as DNA, the CDR3 is TGTGCCAGCAGACCCAGCGGGAGCTCTTCCTACGAGCAGTACTTC. Translating it yields CASRPSGSSSYEQYF. The chain combines TRBV27 with TRBJ2-7; 8 positions match TRBD2. Germline CDR1 is MNHEY and CDR2 is SMNVEV (reference sequence). The CDR3 is 15 residues long. With V trimmed by 6 bases and J by 1 base, 8 bases remained unmatched.

The V gene is TRBV7-3, the J gene TRBJ2-1, with a possible D match to TRBD1 (6 bases). V lost 5 bases to trimming and J lost 9 bases, with 17 bases between them. Germline V CDR1 and CDR2: SGHTA, FQGTGA. This CDR3 is 14 amino acids long. CDR3 coding DNA: TGTGCCAGCAGCCAGGGACACCAGGCTGGTGAGCAGTTCTTC. Translating gives CASSQGHQAGEQFF.

The rearrangement joins TRBV4-3 to TRBJ2-1; unclear D gene. Germline-derived CDR1 and CDR2 are LGHNA and YSLEER. The ends were cut back, 4 bases at V and 12 bases at J, with 19 bases in the middle. CDR3 size: 14 residues. CDR3 coding DNA: TGCGCCAGCAGCCTCCGAGTGGGCTATCAAATGCAGTTCTTC. It yields the protein CASSLRVGYQMQFF.

V gene TRBV14 combines with J gene TRBJ1-1, with TRBD1 matching 7 bases. CDR3 length: 13 amino acids. Germline lookup yields CDR1 SGHDN and CDR2 FVKESK. The ends lost 4 bases at V and 6 bases at J; junction bases unmatched: 5. In DNA, the CDR3 is TGTGCCAGCAGCCCTGACAGGGAAGCTGAAGCTTTCTTT. Its protein product is CASSPDREAEAFF. Full variable domain (rest looked up from reference TRBV14 and TRBJ1-1): EAGVTQFPSHSVIEKGQTVTLRCDPISGHDNLYWYRRVMGKEIKFLLHFVKESKQDESGMPNNRFLAERTGGTYSTLKVQPAELEDSGVYFCASSPDREAEAFFGQGTRLTVV.

This clone was seen once. The chain combines TRBV28 with TRBJ2-3, with D unresolved. This CDR3 contains 15 residues. V was cut by 6 bases and J by 2 bases, with 15 bases left in between. Germline assignment: CDR1 MDHEN and CDR2 SYDVKM. The CDR3 reads CASSPAGVHTDTQYF. The CDR3 nucleotides are TGTGCCAGCAGCCCGGCTGGGGTCCACACAGATACGCAGTATTTT.

This clone has only a few counts. The sample has other DNA sequences that encode this CDR3 too. The gene calls are TRBV7-2 and TRBJ2-3; D is undetermined. V lost 5 bases and J 1 base, leaving 4 bases between the germline ends. Germline loops: CDR1 SGHTA, CDR2 FQGNSA. The CDR3 is 12 amino acids. The CDR3 loop is CASSPRTDTQYF. The CDR3 DNA reads TGTGCCAGCAGCCCGCGCACAGATACGCAGTATTTT.

J is TRBJ2-7 and V is TRBV25-1; D remains ambiguous. Looked up from germline, CDR1 is MGHDK and CDR2 is SYGVNS. CDR3 length equals 14 residues. Trimming shortened V by 6 bases and J by 0 bases, and 12 bases separated the two germline ends. Here the CDR3 reads CASRGDLSSYEQYF. Written as DNA, the CDR3 is TGTGCCAGCAGAGGAGACCTTTCCTCCTACGAGCAGTACTTC.

A few counts support this clone. The genes are TRBV30 and TRBJ1-1; TRBD1 matches at 7 bases. Per germline, CDR1 GTSNPN and CDR2 SVGIG (reference sequence). V gave up 6 bases and J gave up 8 bases; unmatched junction bases: 6. The CDR3 extends over 11 amino acids. The CDR3 region has the DNA TGTGCCTGTCAAGGACAGGTAGAAGCTTTCTTT. Amino acids: CACQGQVEAFF.

The chain joins TRBV5-1 to TRBJ2-1, with D possibly matching TRBD1 (5 bases). Trimming took 4 bases from V and 4 from J, leaving 12 bases between them. Germline CDR1 SGHRS, CDR2 YFSETQ. This CDR3 has 14 amino acids. CDR3 region: CASSPMTAYNEQFF. The CDR3 DNA is TGCGCCAGCAGCCCGATGACAGCGTACAATGAGCAGTTCTTC. Full variable domain (missing parts from reference TRBV5-1 and TRBJ2-1): KAGVTQTPRYLIKTRGQQVTLSCSPISGHRSVSWYQQTPGQGLQFLFEYFSETQRNKGNFPGRFSGRQFSNSRSEMNVSTLELGDSALYLCASSPMTAYNEQFFGPGTRLTVL.

This clone was found a few times. The chain joins TRBV4-3 to TRBJ1-4; TRBD1 agrees at 10 bases. The CDR3 has 17 residues. J was trimmed by 8 bases and V by 5 bases; bases with no gene match: 14. Germline V gene data show CDR1 as LGHNA and CDR2 as YSLEER. For the CDR3, the DNA is TGCGCCAGCAGCTCCTCTCACTCCGGGACAGGGGACGAAAAACTGTTTTTT. Protein product: CASSSSHSGTGDEKLFF.

This clone was counted only a few times. The CDR3 loop is CSLSSLVTDTQYF. In DNA, the CDR3 is TGCAGCCTATCTTCCTTGGTGACAGATACGCAGTATTTT. The chain employs TRBV29-1 and TRBJ2-3; D uncertain. The germline V gene encodes CDR1 SQVTM and CDR2 ANQGSEA. V was pared by 8 bases and J by 3 bases, with 15 bases between. CDR3 length equals 13 residues.

This clone was picked up a small number of times. The J gene is TRBJ1-1, the V gene TRBV7-2; D is perhaps TRBD1 (6 bases). With 1 base removed from V and 3 bases from J, the gap between germline ends came to 15 bases. CDR1 SGHTA and CDR2 FQGNSA come from the germline V gene. This CDR3 has 16 residues. CDR3 in amino acids: CASSLDPTGLYTEAFF. CDR3 nucleotides: TGTGCCAGCAGCTTAGACCCCACAGGGTTGTACACTGAAGCTTTCTTT.

V is TRBV5-1 and J is TRBJ2-1; the match to TRBD2 covers 7 bases. The V gene's germline CDR1 is SGHRS and CDR2 YFSETQ. This CDR3 comprises 15 residues. V shed 3 bases, J shed 5 bases, and the junction held 8 bases outside the gene matches. CDR3 protein: CASSSSTSIDNEQFF. DNA for the CDR3: TGCGCCAGCAGCTCCTCGACTAGCATTGACAATGAGCAGTTCTTC.

In the case of this clone: The junction and the germline gene differ at one end; a read error may be behind it. The rearrangement joins TRBV7-2 to TRBJ2-7, with TRBD2 identical over 7 bases. Germline CDR1 is SGHTA and CDR2 is FQGNSA. This CDR3 is built from 16 residues. The CDR3 DNA sequence: TGTGCCAGCAGGATGCAAGCGGGGAAAGGACCCTACGTGCAGTACTTC. It is translated as CASRMQAGKGPYVQYF.

This clone was seen only a few times. The chain couples TRBV14 to TRBJ1-2; a weak D match, TRBD1 (6 bases). The germline V and J ends were trimmed by 0 bases and 3 bases, with 14 bases remaining between them. From germline, CDR1 is SGHDN and CDR2 FVKESK. The CDR3 spans 16 residues. The CDR3 bases are TGTGCCAGCAGCCAAGAGTTTAGGGGGAGTGACTATGGCTACACCTTC. Its protein is CASSQEFRGSDYGYTF.

The rearrangement links TRBV27 to TRBJ2-7, with D perhaps matching TRBD2 (6 bases). CDR3 length: 14 amino acids. Germline assignment: CDR1 MNHEY and CDR2 SMNVEV (reference sequence). V lost 3 bases and J lost 2, with 11 bases in between. The CDR3 spells CASSFRGTTYEQYF. In DNA form, the CDR3 reads TGTGCCAGCAGTTTCCGCGGGACCACCTACGAGCAGTACTTC.

The chain combines TRBV7-8 with TRBJ2-7; D unresolved. This CDR3 is built from 15 residues. V lost 5 bases, J lost 1 base, and 15 bases lay in between. Germline CDR1 reads SGHVS; CDR2 reads FQNEAQ. The CDR3 DNA sequence: TGTGCCAGCAGCCCAGTCCGACACCTATCCTACGAGCAGTACTTC. It yields the protein CASSPVRHLSYEQYF. Full variable domain (remainder filled in from reference TRBV7-8 and TRBJ2-7): GAGVSQSPRYKVAKRGQDVALRCDPISGHVSLFWYQQALGQGPEFLTYFQNEAQLDKSGLPSDRFFAERPEGSVSTLKIQRTQQEDSAVYLCASSPVRHLSYEQYFGPGTRLTVT.

This clone was recorded a few times. The chain carries TRBV2 and TRBJ1-5, with D unresolved. In germline, CDR1 is SNHLY, CDR2 FYNNEI. CDR3 size: 13 residues. V was clipped by 6 bases and J by 4 bases, with 10 bases between them. The CDR3 loop is CASSRDVNQPQHF. The DNA for the CDR3 is TGTGCCAGCAGCCGGGATGTTAATCAGCCCCAGCATTTT. Combining the CDR3 with reference TRBV2 and TRBJ1-5 gives the whole variable domain EPEVTQTPSHQVTQMGQEVILRCVPISNHLYFYWYRQILGQKVEFLVSFYNNEISEKSEIFDDQFSVERPDGSNFTLKIRSTKLEDSAMYFCASSRDVNQPQHFGDGTRLSIL.

The gene calls are TRBV5-1 and TRBJ2-5; TRBD2 is a possible D gene (5 bases). The CDR3 sequence is 14 residues long. Trimming removed 3 bases at V and 4 bases at J, with 13 bases between. Per germline, CDR1 SGHRS and CDR2 YFSETQ. This CDR3 is CASSSGGPPETQYF. The CDR3 coding sequence is TGCGCCAGCAGCTCGGGCGGGCCCCCAGAGACCCAGTACTTC.

The V call is TRBV5-1, the J call TRBJ1-1, with a weak D call TRBD1 (5 bases). The CDR3 length is 13 residues. Trimming stripped 1 base from V and 4 bases from J, with 8 bases between. The V gene's germline CDR1 is SGHRS and CDR2 YFSETQ. CDR3 protein: CASSLLGRTEAFF. The CDR3 nucleotides read TGCGCCAGCAGCTTGTTGGGACGCACTGAAGCTTTCTTT.

The chain couples TRBV5-1 to TRBJ2-5; D unclear. The length of the CDR3 is 15 residues. Germline V gene data show CDR1 as SGHRS and CDR2 as YFSETQ. The V and J ends lost 1 base and 5 bases respectively, with 15 bases between them. The CDR3 protein is CASSLHGDPMETQYF. As DNA, the CDR3 is TGCGCCAGCAGCTTGCATGGGGATCCTATGGAGACCCAGTACTTC.

The chain recombines TRBV10-3 with TRBJ2-7; a possible D gene is TRBD1 (5 bases). Germline CDR1 ENHRY, CDR2 SYGVKD. Deletions cut 11 bases from V and 3 bases from J, with 20 bases between. The CDR3 has 14 amino acids. The CDR3 region is CASQREGDGYEQYF. For the CDR3, the DNA is TGTGCCTCCCAAAGGGAAGGGGATGGCTACGAGCAGTACTTC.

The rearrangement uses TRBV29-1 and TRBJ2-5; D is ambiguous. The CDR3 runs to 13 residues. Germline CDR1 and CDR2: SQVTM and ANQGSEA. V was clipped by 8 bases and J by 5 bases, with 18 bases between them. CDR3 sequence: CSLRRSSGETQYF. CDR3 DNA: TGCAGCCTAAGGCGGAGCTCCGGGGAGACCCAGTACTTC.

The chain couples TRBV19 to TRBJ2-3, with a possible D match to TRBD2 (5 bases). CDR1 is LNHDA and CDR2 is SQIVND in the germline V gene (reference sequence). Trimming cost V 5 bases and J 1 base, with 10 bases left between them. The CDR3 totals 14 residues. The CDR3 DNA reads as TGTGCCAGTAGTTTACGGACTGGCACAGATACGCAGTATTTT. Protein product: CASSLRTGTDTQYF.

This clone was observed a handful of times. This chain links TRBV2 with TRBJ2-5; the match to TRBD2 covers 9 bases. Germline CDR1 and CDR2: SNHLY and FYNNEI. The junction had 17 bases not matched to a gene; V was cut back by 7 bases and J by 2 bases. The CDR3 totals 18 residues. The CDR3 DNA follows: TGTGCCAGCAATATTGATGTCCCTAGCGGGGACGGACAAGAGACCCAGTACTTC. It is translated as CASNIDVPSGDGQETQYF.

J is TRBJ2-1 and V is TRBV4-2; TRBD2 agrees at 13 bases. The CDR3 is made up of 21 amino acids. The J segment lost 3 bases and the V segment lost 4 bases, leaving 18 bases of the junction unmatched. Germline V gives CDR1 LGHNA, CDR2 YNFKEQ. Here the CDR3 DNA reads TGTGCCAGCAGCCTTGGCACAAGACTAGCGGGAGGAAACACAAACTACAATGAGCAGTTCTTC. This sequence encodes CASSLGTRLAGGNTNYNEQFF.

This CDR3 is CSVGTSGPYNEQFF. Here the CDR3 DNA reads TGCAGCGTCGGGACTAGCGGGCCCTACAATGAGCAGTTCTTC. V gene TRBV29-1 combines with J gene TRBJ2-1; 12 bases agree with TRBD2. The junction had 2 bases not matched to a gene; V was cut back by 6 bases and J by 2 bases. The CDR3 runs to 14 residues. CDR1 and CDR2 (germline): SQVTM, ANQGSEA.

This clone was recorded a few times. V gene TRBV7-2 combines with J gene TRBJ2-1; the match to TRBD2 covers 9 bases. The CDR3 extends over 18 amino acids. The junction had 11 bases not matched to a gene; V was cut back by 5 bases and J by 0 bases. Germline V lookup: CDR1 SGHTA, CDR2 FQGNSA. The CDR3 DNA is TGTGCCAGCAGCCCATTGCGACTAGCGGTGAGCTCCTACAATGAGCAGTTCTTC. Translating gives CASSPLRLAVSSYNEQFF.

Turning to this clone: At one boundary the junction diverges from the germline segment, which might be a read error. V gene TRBV27 combines with J gene TRBJ2-7, with 9 positions matching TRBD2. The germline V gene has CDR1 MNHEY and CDR2 SMNVEV (reference sequence). This CDR3 comprises 16 residues. CDR3 in amino acids: CACSLFGTSRAYEQYF. CDR3 DNA: TGTGCCTGCAGTTTATTTGGGACTAGCCGAGCCTACGAGCAGTACTTC.

The rearrangement links TRBV5-6 to TRBJ1-2; TRBD1 matches at 8 bases. Germline V gene sequence: CDR1 SGHDT, CDR2 YYEEEE. CDR3 length equals 17 residues. With 5 bases clipped from V and 3 bases from J, the junction kept 15 bases outside the gene matches. The CDR3 nucleotides are TGTGCCAGCAGGTCGTGGTACAGGGGGAGTTTTCACTATGGCTACACCTTC. It yields the protein CASRSWYRGSFHYGYTF.